Listed below are T cell receptor beta chains from one sample, sequenced in a study of cytomegalovirus exposure and HLA in healthy donors. Profiled with immunoSEQ multiplex PCR; TCRdb holds only in-frame clones, not every one. Among under 200,000 clones listed, about 86% were seen once. The sequenced sample consisted of PBMCs. The receptor source for this set is a woman in her late teens or twenties in good health and CMV-seropositive. CDR3s include the opening cysteine and the closing phenylalanine or tryptophan. D genes are given only for firm matches. Only part of the rows carry a size: once, few, many, or a class if the clone is expanded.

>TRBJ2-3|-|TRBV5-6|-
TGTGCCAGCAGCTTGGTATCCGGAGATACGCAGTATTTT
CASSLVSGDTQYF
>TRBJ2-5|-|TRBV19|-
TGTGCCAGTAGTGGTCCAGTAGGGGCCTACCAAGAGACCCAGTACTTC
CASSGPVGAYQETQYF
>TRBJ2-2|-|TRBV6-5|-
TGTGCCAGCAGTCTTAGTGTGGCCGGGGAGCTGTTTTTT
CASSLSVAGELFF
>TRBJ2-7|-|TRBV7-6|-
TGTGCCAGCAGCTTAGCCCAGACTCGATACGAGCAGTACTTC
CASSLAQTRYEQYF
>TRBJ1-6|-|TRBV9|-
TGTGCCAGCAGTTTGGGGACAAATAATTCACCCCTCCACTTT
CASSLGTNNSPLHF
>TRBJ1-5|-|TRBV5-1|TRBD1
TGCGCCAGCAGCAGGGACAGGGGTCAGCCCCAGCATTTT
CASSRDRGQPQHF
>TRBJ2-6|-|TRBV30|-
TGTGCCTGGAGTTGGGGGCGTGGGGCCAACGTCCTGACTTTC
CAWSWGRGANVLTF
>TRBJ1-4|-|TRBV4-1|-
TGCGCCAGCGGCCCCGGTGACAGATACAATGAAAAACTGTTTTTT
CASGPGDRYNEKLFF
>TRBJ1-1|-|TRBV11-3|-
TGTGCCAGCAGCTTAGATCGGGGGGCGAGGGCTTTCTTT
CASSLDRGARAFF
>TRBJ1-1|many|TRBV4-3|-
TGCGCCAGCAGCCAAAGGACAGATATCGCTGAAGCTTTCTTT
CASSQRTDIAEAFF
>TRBJ2-5|-|TRBV4-3|-
TGCGCCAGCAGCCAAGATGCGGCAGGGCAAGAGACCCAGTACTTC
CASSQDAAGQETQYF
>TRBJ1-3|-|TRBV7-2|-
TGTGCCAGCAGCTCCCAGGGTAGGGGTTACTCTGGAAACACCATATATTTT
CASSSQGRGYSGNTIYF
>TRBJ1-5|-|TRBV30|TRBD1
TGTGCCTGGACATCAGGGGGCGGGGGTCAGCCCCAGCATTTT
CAWTSGGGGQPQHF
>TRBJ2-7|-|TRBV28|-
TGTGCCAGCGGGACACCTCCCTACGAGCAGTACTTC
CASGTPPYEQYF
>TRBJ2-1|-|TRBV4-1|TRBD2
TGCGCCAGCACACCGAGCCGGACTAGCAATGAGCAGTTCTTC
CASTPSRTSNEQFF
>TRBJ2-7|-|TRBV5-4|-
TGTGCCAGCAGCTTATACGGGGCCTACGAGCAGTACTTC
CASSLYGAYEQYF
>TRBJ2-2|-|TRBV11-2|TRBD2
TGTGCCAGCAGCTCACCTTTGGGGGGGGCGAACACCGGGGAGCTGTTTTTT
CASSSPLGGANTGELFF
>TRBJ2-5|once|TRBV5-1|-
TGCGCCAGCAGCTTTGCGGATCAAGAGACCCAGTACTTC
CASSFADQETQYF
>TRBJ2-1|once|TRBV7-3|TRBD2
TGTGCCAGCAGCCTACCTCCTTGGGGCGGGGGGGCCTATGAGCAGTTCTTC
CASSLPPWGGGAYEQFF
>TRBJ2-2|-|TRBV5-1|-
TGCGCCAGCAGCTTAGTCTCGACAGATTACACCGGGGAGCTGTTTTTT
CASSLVSTDYTGELFF
>TRBJ1-2|-|TRBV11-2|-
TGTGCCAGCAGCTTAGGAGGATCTAACTATGGCTACACCTTC
CASSLGGSNYGYTF
>TRBJ2-2|-|TRBV27|TRBD2
TGTGCCAGCAGTTACCTAGCGGGGGTTCGAGGCACCGGGGAGCTGTTTTTT
CASSYLAGVRGTGELFF
>TRBJ1-5|-|TRBV19|-
TGTGCCAGTAGCCTAGGTCCGACTGTCAATCAGCCCCAGCATTTT
CASSLGPTVNQPQHF
>TRBJ2-5|-|TRBV25-1|-
TGTGCCAGCAGTGGTGTGTTCGAAGAGACCCAGTACTTC
CASSGVFEETQYF
>TRBJ2-1|-|TRBV29-1|TRBD2
TGCAGCGGCCTCCTAGCGGATGAGCAGTTCTTC
CSGLLADEQFF
>TRBJ2-3|-|TRBV6-1|-
TGTGCCAGCAGTGAAGGACGGCGGGGCCCTCCTACTAGCACAGATACGCAGTATTTT
CASSEGRRGPPTSTDTQYF
>TRBJ1-4|-|TRBV5-1|-
TGCGCCAGCAGCTTACAGGGACGAGGCGAAAAACTGTTTTTT
CASSLQGRGEKLFF
>TRBJ2-1|-|TRBV6-5|TRBD2
TGTGCCAGCAGTTATAGCGGGGGGGCTTTGGAGCAGTTCTTC
CASSYSGGALEQFF
>TRBJ1-6|-|TRBV7-9|-
TGTGCCAGCAGCCCCAGGGAAGGGGGATCACCCCTCCACTTT
CASSPREGGSPLHF
>TRBJ1-2|-|TRBV2|TRBD1
TGTGCCGGCAACAGGGGCTATGGCTACACCTTC
CAGNRGYGYTF
>TRBJ1-2|-|TRBV2|-
TGTGCCAGCAGTGAATTTGCAGGTGCTAACTATGGCTACACCTTC
CASSEFAGANYGYTF
>TRBJ1-1|-|TRBV28|-
TGTGCCAGCAGGGGGGGAATCGGCTCGGGGAGGGCTGAAGCTTTCTTT
CASRGGIGSGRAEAFF
>TRBJ2-3|-|TRBV11-2|TRBD2
TGTGCCAGCAGCTTAGATTATTTCGGGGGGGATGGGCAAACGCAGTATTTT
CASSLDYFGGDGQTQYF
>TRBJ2-3|few|TRBV2|TRBD2
TGTGCCAGCAGGGCCTGGGGACTAGCGGGGGCGGGAGATACGCAGTATTTT
CASRAWGLAGAGDTQYF
>TRBJ1-4|once|TRBV5-4|-
TGTGCCAGCAGCCTTGGGACACAGAATGAAAAACTGTTTTTT
CASSLGTQNEKLFF
>TRBJ1-2|-|TRBV4-2|-
TGTGCCAGCAGCAGGGAGTCTTTCGGCTATGGCTACACCTTC
CASSRESFGYGYTF
>TRBJ1-6|few|TRBV7-8|TRBD1
TGTGCCAGCAGTCCGACAGGGGAAGTGTGGAATTCACCCCTCCACTTT
CASSPTGEVWNSPLHF
>TRBJ2-7|-|TRBV10-1|TRBD2
TGCGCCAGCAGTGAGACTAGCGGGGGGTACGAGCAGTACTTC
CASSETSGGYEQYF
>TRBJ2-1|few|TRBV6-6|-
TGTGCCAGCAGTGGTGCAGGGCTTGAGCAGTTCTTC
CASSGAGLEQFF
>TRBJ1-4|-|TRBV19|-
TGTGCCAGTAGTACAGGAACAACTAATGAAAAACTGTTTTTT
CASSTGTTNEKLFF
>TRBJ1-1|-|TRBV29-1|-
TGCAGCGCATACTATGACTCCATGAACACTGAAGCTTTCTTT
CSAYYDSMNTEAFF
>TRBJ2-1|-|TRBV11-3|-
TGTGCCAGCAGCCCAGGGTTGGGCTCCTACAATGAGCAGTTCTTC
CASSPGLGSYNEQFF
>TRBJ2-3|-|TRBV10-1|-
TGCGCCAGCAGCGGACGGGTGGGGAGTGGAGATACGCAGTATTTT
CASSGRVGSGDTQYF
>TRBJ1-5|-|TRBV27|TRBD1
TGTGCCAGCAGTCCCCGACAGGGCTATCAGCCCCAGCATTTT
CASSPRQGYQPQHF
>TRBJ1-1|-|TRBV4-1|-
TGCGCCAGCAGCCAAGGTTTCTTTCGGAAGCACGGGGGAGTCACTGAAGCTTTCTTT
CASSQGFFRKHGGVTEAFF
>TRBJ1-2|once|TRBV19|-
TGTGCCAGTAGTATTTCAGTAGGGGGAGATCCGTATGGCTACACCTTC
CASSISVGGDPYGYTF
>TRBJ2-3|-|TRBV4-3|TRBD2
TGCGCCAGCAGCCAACGGCTGAGGCGGGGGAATTGGGGCACAGATACGCAGTATTTT
CASSQRLRRGNWGTDTQYF
>TRBJ2-1|-|TRBV30|TRBD2
TGTGCCTGGAGTGTCTCTTGGGGAGGACTAGCGCGTGAGCAGTTCTTC
CAWSVSWGGLAREQFF
>TRBJ2-6|-|TRBV5-1|-
TGCGCCAGCAGCTTGACTTCCGCCGCCGGGGCCAACGTCCTGACTTTC
CASSLTSAAGANVLTF
>TRBJ2-7|-|TRBV27|TRBD2
TGTGCCAGCAGTTTAAGTCAAGCGGGGAAATCTAGGGACGAGCAGTACTTC
CASSLSQAGKSRDEQYF
>TRBJ1-1|-|TRBV27|TRBD1
TGTGCCAGCAGTTCGTGGACAGGTAACACTGAAGCTTTCTTT
CASSSWTGNTEAFF
>TRBJ1-2|-|TRBV5-1|TRBD1
TGCGCCAGCAGCTGGGGGACAGGGGCAATTGTTATCGATGGCTACACCTTC
CASSWGTGAIVIDGYTF
>TRBJ2-3|-|TRBV7-6|TRBD2
TGTGCCAGCAGCTTAGCTAGCGGGGGGGCAGATACGCAGTATTTT
CASSLASGGADTQYF
>TRBJ2-1|-|TRBV19|-
TGTGCCAGTAGTACCCGGGAAAAACGAATCTATGAGCAGTTCTTC
CASSTREKRIYEQFF